This T cell receptor (beta chain) emerged from a study of blood T cells in healthy people across ages. Extraction yielded at least 5.5 micrograms of total RNA per sample. The V end lost 0 bases, the J end lost 9 bases, and 14 bases lay between the germline ends. CDR3 length equals 15 residues. The germline V gene encodes CDR1 SGHTA and CDR2 FQGNSA. For the second PCR, which ran for about 6 to 11 cycles, a sample-barcoded 5' primer and a J-beta primer mix were used. TCRdb re-analysed the 5' RACE reads in MiXCR, keeping a single row per CDR3 protein. The sample consists of more than 1.4 million distinct CDR3 sequences, approximately 40% of them appearing once.

Source material: blood. The TCR originated in a woman in her late teens or twenties in good health. The V gene is TRBV7-2, the J gene TRBJ2-2; TRBD2 might be the D (7 bases). CDR3 sequence: CASSLAGGPYRELFF. The CDR3 bases are TGTGCCAGCAGCTTAGCGGGGGGGCCTTACCGGGAGCTGTTTTTT.